The 8 T cell receptor beta chains in this list originate from one sample, sequenced in a study of T-cell reconstitution after alpha-beta-depleted transplantation in children. As it was prepared, the TCRbeta library received unique molecular identifiers. TCRdb re-derived calls from the PCR reads in MiXCR, one entry per CDR3 protein. The sample consists of roughly 160,000 distinct CDR3 sequences, 11% of them appearing once. Sequences were derived from PBMCs, sampled before TCRalphabeta/CD19-depleted stem cell transplant. The source is a boy aged 2 to 9 with acute myeloid leukemia, due to receive a stem cell transplant.

This clonotype was found many times. V is TRBV20-1 and J is TRBJ1-1; D not certain. Trimming cost V 0 bases and J 0 bases, with 11 bases left between them. The CDR3 extends over 15 amino acids. The germline V gene encodes CDR1 DFQATT and CDR2 SNEGSKA (reference sequence). The chain's CDR3 is CSARDREGLNTEAFF. CDR3 nucleotides: TGCAGTGCTAGAGATCGGGAAGGGTTGAACACTGAAGCTTTCTTT.

This clonotype appeared many times. V and J are TRBV5-1 and TRBJ1-1, with D uncertain. The V and J ends lost 4 bases and 11 bases respectively, with 21 bases between them. The CDR3 covers 14 residues. Germline loops: CDR1 SGHRS, CDR2 YFSETQ. The CDR3 DNA sequence: TGCGCCAGCAGCACCGGGAGGCGGGCCCCATTGGCTTTCTTT. Its translation: CASSTGRRAPLAFF.

This clonotype has just a few counts. The chain has TRBV15 and TRBJ2-5, with TRBD2 matching 8 bases. V lost 5 bases and J lost 5; bases outside the gene matches: 10. The germline V gene has CDR1 LNHNV and CDR2 YYDKDF (reference sequence). The CDR3 has 15 amino acids. CDR3 residues: CATSGGLAGQETQYF. CDR3 sequence (DNA): TGTGCCACCAGCGGCGGACTAGCCGGCCAGGAGACCCAGTACTTC. Combining the CDR3 with reference TRBV15 and TRBJ2-5 gives the whole variable domain DAMVIQNPRYQVTQFGKPVTLSCSQTLNHNVMYWYQQKSSQAPKLLFHYYDKDFNNEADTPDNFQSRRPNTSFCFLDIRSPGLGDTAMYLCATSGGLAGQETQYFGPGTRLLVL.

This clonotype was recorded at least ten times. This rearrangement joins TRBV7-2 to TRBJ2-4, with D perhaps being TRBD1 or TRBD2 (5 bases each). V gave up 2 bases and J gave up 7 bases, with 12 bases separating them. This CDR3 has 14 residues. Germline V gives CDR1 SGHTA, CDR2 FQGNSA. The CDR3 region is CASSLSPGANIQYF. CDR3 nucleotide sequence: TGTGCCAGCAGCTTATCTCCCGGGGCGAACATTCAGTACTTC.

This clonotype was seen ten or more times. CDR3 in amino acids: CASSFNGAGYYEQYF. CDR3 bases: TGCGCCAGCAGCTTCAATGGTGCAGGTTACTACGAGCAGTACTTC. This rearrangement joins TRBV5-1 to TRBJ2-7; no clear D gene. V was trimmed by 2 bases and J by 3 bases, leaving 15 bases between them. CDR3 length equals 15 residues. Germline CDR1 is SGHRS and CDR2 is YFSETQ.

This clonotype was observed many times. The chain couples TRBV28 to TRBJ2-5; 9 positions agree with TRBD2. In germline, CDR1 is MDHEN, CDR2 SYDVKM. The CDR3 has 14 residues. V trimming: 5 bases; J trimming: 9 bases; junction bases outside the gene matches: 10. Written as DNA, the CDR3 is TGTGCCAGCAGTATGACTAGGCGGGGGGGGGCCCAGTACTTC. As protein: CASSMTRRGGAQYF.

This clonotype was detected many times. The chain is built from TRBV6-5 and TRBJ2-7, with TRBD1 matching 10 bases. The CDR3 sequence is 13 residues long. The V and J ends lost 8 bases and 3 bases, in that order; junction bases with no gene match: 4. CDR1 is MNHEY and CDR2 is SVGAGI in the germline V gene. Here the CDR3 reads CASRGTGDYEQYF. DNA for the CDR3: TGTGCCAGCCGCGGGACAGGGGACTACGAGCAGTACTTC.

This clonotype was counted at least ten times. The CDR3 loop reads CASSPGQGRETQYF. The CDR3 bases are TGTGCCAGCTCCCCGGGACAGGGCCGAGAGACCCAGTACTTC. This sequence joins TRBV18 and TRBJ2-5; 9 nucleotides agree with TRBD1. With V trimmed by 6 bases and J by 4 bases, 6 bases remained unmatched. Germline V gene lookup returns CDR1 KGHSH and CDR2 LQKENI. CDR3 length equals 14 residues. The full variable domain, in which reference TRBV18 and TRBJ2-5 provide the parts outside the CDR3, is NAGVMQNPRHLVRRRGQEARLRCSPMKGHSHVYWYRQLPEEGLKFMVYLQKENIIDESGMPKERFSAEFPKEGPSILRIQQVVRGDSAAYFCASSPGQGRETQYFGPGTRLLVL.